This TCR beta chain came from a study of shared clonotypes between healthy human individuals. Assay used: immunoSEQ multiplex PCR; TCRdb lists only in-frame clones, some missing. The sample contains roughly 490,000 clones, around 80% of which appear only once. This CDR3 is 15 amino acids long. With 2 bases removed from V and 5 bases from J, the gap between germline ends came to 14 bases. CDR1 is SGHRS and CDR2 is YFSETQ in the germline V gene. The sequencing sample was made of PBMCs. This sequence was found in a woman between 40 and 50 years old in good health. Some clones in this sample may be carry-over from other donors' samples. The gene calls are TRBV5-1 and TRBJ2-1, with a possible D match to TRBD1 (6 bases). The CDR3 loop is CASSFTGNEDNEQFF. The CDR3 region has the DNA TGCGCCAGCAGCTTTACAGGGAACGAGGACAATGAGCAGTTCTTC.